One and the same sample provided the 23 T cell receptor beta chains below, sequenced in a study of vaccination effects on CD4 cells after COVID-19. Here immunoSEQ multiplex PCR was the method, and the copy in TCRdb shows in-frame clones only, minus some. Among fewer than 75,000 clones, approximately 81% were seen once, and the ten largest hold 3.5% to 5.5%. It was after approximately 11 days of culture that CD4+ T cells were isolated. Participants received two doses of either the BNT162b2 or mRNA-1273 vaccine. Their antigen targets remain unknown. The sample here was CD4+ T cells from PBMCs cultured without peptide, taken after COVID-19 vaccination. Every receptor here comes from a human donor who received a COVID-19 vaccine.

The genes are TRBV28 and TRBJ2-3, with D possibly called TRBD1 or TRBD2 (6 bases each). The ends were cut back, 5 bases at V and 0 bases at J, with 15 bases in the middle. Germline assignment: CDR1 MDHEN and CDR2 SYDVKM. The CDR3 runs 16 residues. The DNA of the CDR3 is TGTGCCAGCAGTCGGCCGGGGGCGGGGAGCACAGATACGCAGTATTTT. Its translation: CASSRPGAGSTDTQYF.

This clone was seen only a few times. This chain uses TRBV7-9 with TRBJ1-6; maybe TRBD1 (6 bases). The CDR3 contains 15 residues. Trimming took off 1 base at V and 6 bases at J, with 10 bases between the two ends. The germline CDR1 and CDR2 sequences are SEHNR and FQNEAQ (reference sequence). As DNA, the CDR3 is TGTGCCAGCAGCTTAGGAGGGGGTGGTAATTCACCCCTCCACTTT. Protein sequence: CASSLGGGGNSPLHF.

This rearrangement joins TRBV15 to TRBJ2-2; D remains unclear. There are 15 residues in the CDR3. V was shortened by 1 base and J by 6 bases, with 12 bases between the two germline ends. Germline V gene data show CDR1 as LNHNV and CDR2 as YYDKDF (reference sequence). The CDR3 loop is CATSRGGISPGELFF. The CDR3, as DNA: TGTGCCACCAGCAGAGGGGGTATTAGCCCCGGGGAGCTGTTTTTT.

This sequence joins TRBV2 and TRBJ2-3; D is unclear. This CDR3 comprises 15 residues. Trimming stripped 3 bases from V and 6 bases from J, with 16 bases between. Germline V gene sequence: CDR1 SNHLY, CDR2 FYNNEI. Here the CDR3 reads CASSDIGSTRDTQYF. The CDR3 DNA reads TGTGCCAGCAGTGATATTGGTAGCACCCGGGATACGCAGTATTTT.

V is TRBV2 and J is TRBJ2-4, with D perhaps TRBD1 (6 bases). This CDR3 has 19 residues. Germline V lookup: CDR1 SNHLY, CDR2 FYNNEI. The ends were cut back, 6 bases at V and 2 bases at J, with 26 bases in the middle. In DNA form, the CDR3 reads TGTGCCAGCAGAACGACGCAGAACAGGGTGGGGACCCCCAAAAACATTCAGTACTTC. Translating gives CASRTTQNRVGTPKNIQYF.

The CDR3 DNA is TGTGCCTGGAGTGCCCCACCGATCGGGGAGCTGTTTTTT. It specifies CAWSAPPIGELFF. This chain links TRBV30 with TRBJ2-2; no clear D. V shed 1 base and J shed 7 bases, with 10 bases lying between them. This CDR3 contains 13 residues. Germline values: CDR1 GTSNPN, CDR2 SVGIG (reference sequence).

The V and J genes are TRBV25-1 and TRBJ1-1; D is possibly TRBD1 (6 bases). Trimming left V 6 bases short and J 3 bases short, with 20 bases between. CDR1 and CDR2 (germline): MGHDK, SYGVNS. This CDR3 has 16 residues. This CDR3 reads CASSPRGGWRDTEAFF. The CDR3 DNA follows: TGTGCCAGCAGCCCACGGGGGGGCTGGAGGGACACTGAAGCTTTCTTT.

The chain joins TRBV7-2 to TRBJ1-2; D is uncertain. The CDR3 is 12 amino acids. The V gene lost 7 bases and the J gene lost 1 base, with 7 bases spanning the gap. From germline, CDR1 is SGHTA and CDR2 FQGNSA. This chain's CDR3 is CASKGINYGYTF. The CDR3 nucleotides read TGTGCCAGCAAAGGGATTAACTATGGCTACACCTTC.

This clone was observed once. The chain has TRBV30 and TRBJ1-1; maybe TRBD1 (5 bases). The V and J ends lost 1 base and 5 bases respectively, with 14 bases between them. Germline V lookup: CDR1 GTSNPN, CDR2 SVGIG (reference sequence). The CDR3 is 14 amino acids. In DNA form, the CDR3 reads TGTGCCTGGAGTGGCAGGGTATCCTGGACTGAAGCTTTCTTT. This sequence encodes CAWSGRVSWTEAFF. Using reference TRBV30 and TRBJ1-1 for the parts outside the CDR3, the full variable domain is SQTIHQWPATLVQPVGSPLSLECTVEGTSNPNLYWYRQAAGRGLQLLFYSVGIGQISSEVPQNLSASRPQDRQFILSSKKLLLSDSGFYLCAWSGRVSWTEAFFGQGTRLTVV.

The chain recombines TRBV14 with TRBJ2-5, with no clear D. The CDR3 loop spans 14 amino acids. Germline V gene sequence: CDR1 SGHDN, CDR2 FVKESK. V was pared by 0 bases and J by 7 bases, with 12 bases between. The CDR3 DNA follows: TGTGCCAGCAGCCAAGACAAGGATCTTCGGACCCAGTACTTC. Protein product: CASSQDKDLRTQYF.

The chain recombines TRBV28 with TRBJ2-7; 8 nucleotides align to TRBD2. Germline V lookup: CDR1 MDHEN, CDR2 SYDVKM. Trimming at V came to 4 bases and at J to 6 bases, leaving 11 bases not matched to a gene. This CDR3 has 15 residues. The CDR3 here is CASSSPETSVSEQYF. CDR3 sequence (DNA): TGTGCCAGCAGTTCCCCCGAGACTAGCGTGAGCGAGCAGTACTTC. The entire variable domain, with the rest obtained from reference TRBV28 and TRBJ2-7, is as follows: DVKVTQSSRYLVKRTGEKVFLECVQDMDHENMFWYRQDPGLGLRLIYFSYDVKMKEKGDIPEGYSVSREKKERFSLILESASTNQTSMYLCASSSPETSVSEQYFGPGTRLTVT.

The chain uses TRBV7-2 and TRBJ2-2, with TRBD1 identical over 8 bases. The V segment lost 3 bases and the J segment 2 bases; nucleotides outside the gene matches: 5. This CDR3 comprises 16 residues. Germline-derived CDR1 and CDR2 are SGHTA and FQGNSA. This chain's CDR3 is CASSFGTGGNTGELFF. CDR3 DNA: TGTGCCAGCAGCTTCGGAACAGGGGGAAACACCGGGGAGCTGTTTTTT.

This clone came up once. The chain combines TRBV4-1 with TRBJ1-2, with D possibly matching TRBD1 (6 bases). Trimming stripped 0 bases from V and 0 bases from J, with 11 bases between. Germline loops: CDR1 MGHRA, CDR2 YSYEKL. This CDR3 is 16 amino acids long. CDR3 protein: CASSQDWTAPNYGYTF. In DNA form, the CDR3 reads TGCGCCAGCAGCCAAGATTGGACAGCACCTAACTATGGCTACACCTTC.

The V call is TRBV3-1 (or the pseudogene TRBV3-2), the J call TRBJ2-2; 10 bases align to TRBD2. CDR1 LGHDT and CDR2 YNNKEL come from the germline V gene (reference sequence). CDR3 length: 16 amino acids. V lost 5 bases to trimming and J lost 0 bases; unmatched junction nucleotides: 3. The CDR3 spells CASSVGLAANTGELFF. The CDR3, as DNA: TGTGCCAGCAGCGTCGGACTAGCGGCGAACACCGGGGAGCTGTTTTTT.

V usage is TRBV27 and J usage is TRBJ2-5; perhaps TRBD2 as D (6 bases). Trimming removed 5 bases at V and 5 bases at J, with 15 bases between. The CDR3 runs to 14 residues. The V gene's germline CDR1 is MNHEY and CDR2 SMNVEV (reference sequence). This CDR3 is CASSRETSGETQYF. The CDR3, as DNA: TGTGCCAGCAGTCGGGAGACTAGTGGGGAGACCCAGTACTTC.

The chain employs TRBV2 and TRBJ2-7; the D gene is possibly TRBD2 (6 bases). V dropped 7 bases and J dropped 0 bases, with 10 bases sitting between them. The germline V gene encodes CDR1 SNHLY and CDR2 FYNNEI. The CDR3 spans 13 residues. Here the CDR3 DNA reads TGTGCCAGCATCCGGGGGTCCTCCTACGAGCAGTACTTC. Protein product: CASIRGSSYEQYF.

This clone has a handful of counts. In DNA, the CDR3 is TGTGCCAGTAGTGTACAGCGCAATCAGCCCCAGCATTTT. Residues: CASSVQRNQPQHF. The V gene is TRBV19, the J gene TRBJ1-5; D unclear. Per germline, CDR1 LNHDA and CDR2 SQIVND (reference sequence). V was trimmed by 5 bases and J by 2 bases, leaving 7 bases between them. The CDR3 sequence is 13 residues long.

This clone was recorded only once. The J gene is TRBJ2-2, the V gene TRBV5-1, with D perhaps matching TRBD2 (7 bases). The CDR3 length is 16 residues. Germline CDR1 and CDR2: SGHRS and YFSETQ. The V and J ends lost 0 bases and 5 bases respectively, with 14 bases between them. The DNA for the CDR3 is TGCGCCAGCAGCTTGGTGGCGGCGGGGGCGACCGGGGAGCTGTTTTTT. It yields the protein CASSLVAAGATGELFF.

This clone has just a few counts. The chain carries TRBV6-5 and TRBJ1-1, with D possibly matching TRBD1 (5 bases). Germline V lookup: CDR1 MNHEY, CDR2 SVGAGI. Between the trimmed V and J ends, which lost 6 bases and 3 bases, there was a span of 20 bases. There are 16 residues in the CDR3. The CDR3 region is CASSYLKRRGHTEAFF. In DNA, the CDR3 is TGTGCCAGCAGCTACCTAAAACGGAGGGGCCACACTGAAGCTTTCTTT.

The J gene is TRBJ1-1, the V gene TRBV10-3; a weak D match, TRBD1 (6 bases). The germline gives CDR1 ENHRY, CDR2 SYGVKD. The V and J ends lost 4 bases and 1 base respectively, with 16 bases between them. The CDR3 covers 16 residues. The CDR3 nucleotides are TGTGCCATCAGTGGGTTGGGGGCGCCGAGGAACACTGAAGCTTTCTTT. Amino acids: CAISGLGAPRNTEAFF.

This clone was detected once. V gene TRBV7-2 combines with J gene TRBJ1-1, with a tentative D call TRBD1 (5 bases). CDR3 size: 16 residues. CDR1 and CDR2 from the germline V gene are SGHTA and FQGNSA. V dropped 4 bases and J dropped 1 base, with 16 bases sitting between them. The CDR3 DNA sequence: TGTGCCAGCAGCTCAATCTCATACGGGGGGAACACTGAAGCTTTCTTT. Its translation: CASSSISYGGNTEAFF.

The chain has TRBV20-1 and TRBJ2-3; D ambiguous. Germline V gene data show CDR1 as DFQATT and CDR2 as SNEGSKA (reference sequence). The CDR3 has 10 residues. Deletions cut 5 bases from V and 3 bases from J, with 3 bases between. The CDR3 loop is CSAQTDTQYF. In DNA form, the CDR3 reads TGCAGTGCTCAGACAGATACGCAGTATTTT.

The chain combines TRBV6-4 with TRBJ1-6, with a weak D call TRBD1 (5 bases). Germline CDR1 MRHNA, CDR2 SNTAGT. There are 14 residues in the CDR3. V lost 6 bases, J lost 3 bases, and 9 bases lay in between. CDR3 in amino acids: CASRDTNYNSPLHF. The CDR3 nucleotides read TGTGCCAGCAGGGACACCAACTATAATTCACCCCTCCACTTT.